A selection of T cell receptor beta chains follows, all from one sample in a study of PD-1 blockade in classical Hodgkin lymphoma. This table comes from immunoSEQ multiplex PCR, and its TCRdb copy is limited to in-frame clones, with some not included. The table includes 75,000 to 95,000 clones, more than 80% detected once. The specimen was peripheral blood mononuclear cells (PBMCs), collected before the fourth cycle of nivolumab. These receptors were collected from a human donor with classical Hodgkin lymphoma. The CDR3 runs from the conserved cysteine through the conserved F or W. Each record gives: J gene, D gene, clone size, CDR3 length, V gene, CDR3 protein, CDR3 DNA. A D gene is named only where the DNA matches it firmly. Size is stated for part of the rows, as once, few or many counts, or as a class when the clone is expanded.

TRBJ2-7 | - | - | 13 | TRBV6-1 | CASSATTTGEQYF | TGTGCCAGCAGTGCCACGACTACCGGAGAGCAGTACTTC
TRBJ2-6 | - | once | 16 | TRBV18 | CASSREARSGANVLTF | TGTGCCAGCTCACGAGAGGCCCGCTCTGGGGCCAACGTCCTGACTTTC
TRBJ2-5 | TRBD2 | - | 16 | TRBV4-2 | CASSQNGVAGVETQYF | TGTGCCAGCAGCCAAAATGGAGTAGCGGGAGTAGAGACCCAGTACTTC
TRBJ2-1 | - | - | 16 | TRBV9 | CASSSSRGSSYNEQFF | TGTGCCAGCAGCTCCTCCCGCGGTAGCTCCTACAATGAGCAGTTCTTC
TRBJ2-2 | TRBD2 | once | 15 | TRBV27 | CASSLAGGNTGELFF | TGTGCCAGCAGTTTAGCGGGAGGGAACACCGGGGAGCTGTTTTTT
TRBJ2-7 | TRBD2 | - | 14 | TRBV11-2 | CASSITSGSYEQYF | TGTGCCAGCAGCATAACTAGCGGGAGTTACGAGCAGTACTTC
TRBJ1-2 | - | few | 13 | TRBV5-1 | CASSFGPTYGYTF | TGCGCCAGCAGCTTTGGTCCGACCTATGGCTACACCTTC
TRBJ2-7 | - | - | 13 | TRBV27 | CASSFRDGYEQYF | TGTGCCAGCAGTTTCCGGGACGGATACGAGCAGTACTTC
TRBJ1-5 | TRBD1 | - | 17 | TRBV19 | CASSIVRTGRTIQPQHF | TGTGCCAGTAGTATAGTCCGGACAGGGCGGACTATACAGCCCCAGCATTTT
TRBJ2-7 | - | - | 15 | TRBV19 | CASSIVGSGAYEQYF | TGTGCCAGTAGTATAGTAGGCAGTGGGGCCTACGAGCAGTACTTC
TRBJ2-1 | - | - | 15 | TRBV27 | CASRGWAGDGNEQFF | TGTGCCAGCAGGGGGTGGGCAGGGGACGGCAATGAGCAGTTCTTC